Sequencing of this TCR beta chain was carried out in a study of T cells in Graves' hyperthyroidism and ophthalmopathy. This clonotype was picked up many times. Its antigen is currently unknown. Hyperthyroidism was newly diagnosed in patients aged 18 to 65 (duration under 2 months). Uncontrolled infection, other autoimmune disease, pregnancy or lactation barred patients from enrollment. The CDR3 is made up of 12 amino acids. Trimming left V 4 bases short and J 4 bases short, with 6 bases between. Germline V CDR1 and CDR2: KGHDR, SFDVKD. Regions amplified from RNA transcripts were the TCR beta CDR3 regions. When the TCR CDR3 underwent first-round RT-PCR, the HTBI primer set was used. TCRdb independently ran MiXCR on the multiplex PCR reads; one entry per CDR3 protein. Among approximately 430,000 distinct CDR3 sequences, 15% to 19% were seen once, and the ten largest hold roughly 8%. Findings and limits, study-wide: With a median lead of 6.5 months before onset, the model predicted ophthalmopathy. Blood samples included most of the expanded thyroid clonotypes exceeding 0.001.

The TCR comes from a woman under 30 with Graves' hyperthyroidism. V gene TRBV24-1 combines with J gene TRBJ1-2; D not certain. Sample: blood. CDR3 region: CATSDHTYGYTF. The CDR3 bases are TGTGCCACCAGTGACCACACCTATGGCTACACCTTC.